The 31 T cell receptor beta chains below were found in one sample sequenced in a study of post-analysis software for immune sequencing data. Findings and caveats of the study: TRBV5-6, TRBV5-1 and TRBV20-1 belonged to a set of roughly five TRBV segments that were more frequent in patients than controls.

The TCR beta cDNA libraries contained unique molecular identifiers. TCRdb redid the calling of the PCR reads with MiXCR, one entry per CDR3 protein. The profile shows almost 700,000 distinct CDR3 sequences, around 64% of them singletons. The antigens for these receptors are not known. Sample: blood. These receptors were obtained from a girl aged 2-15 years with multiple sclerosis.

This clonotype was picked up one time. This sequence joins TRBV12-3 or TRBV12-4 and TRBJ2-7; no clear D. The germline V and J ends were trimmed by 6 bases and 2 bases, with 8 bases remaining between them. CDR3 length equals 12 residues. CDR3 bases: TGTGCCAGCAGGTCGACGACCTACGAGCAGTACTTC. Its protein product is CASRSTTYEQYF.

This clonotype has a handful of counts. The V and J genes are TRBV27 and TRBJ2-1, with D maybe TRBD2 (7 bases). Trimming took off 1 base at V and 5 bases at J, with 15 bases between the two ends. From germline, CDR1 is MNHEY and CDR2 SMNVEV (reference sequence). This CDR3 region has 16 residues. DNA for the CDR3: TGTGCCAGCAGTTTATGGGGGGGGGGCCGTAACAATGAGCAGTTCTTC. Amino acid sequence: CASSLWGGGRNNEQFF.

The rearrangement uses TRBV18 and TRBJ1-1; D is unclear. This CDR3 is 13 amino acids long. Germline V lookup: CDR1 KGHSH, CDR2 LQKENI. The V end was cut by 4 bases, the J end by 2 bases, with 8 bases between. DNA for the CDR3: TGTGCCAGCTCACACGACACTAACACTGAAGCTTTCTTT. Its protein product is CASSHDTNTEAFF.

The V gene is TRBV5-5, the J gene TRBJ2-1; D is perhaps TRBD2 (6 bases). The CDR3 has 18 amino acids. Germline assignment: CDR1 SGHKS and CDR2 YYEKEE (reference sequence). Trimming left V 2 bases short and J 5 bases short, with 23 bases between. CDR3 DNA: TGTGCCAGCAGCTTAGCGATTCTGGACGGGTGGGGGGACAATGAGCAGTTCTTC. Translation gives CASSLAILDGWGDNEQFF.

This chain connects TRBV5-1 to TRBJ2-1, with 10 positions matching TRBD2. V dropped 0 bases and J dropped 9; count of bases not matched to a gene: 9. In germline, CDR1 is SGHRS, CDR2 YFSETQ. This CDR3 spans 16 amino acids. CDR3 sequence reads: CASSLASSGSLGEQFF. In nucleotides, the CDR3 is TGCGCCAGCAGCTTGGCGTCTAGCGGGAGTCTCGGTGAGCAGTTCTTC. The whole variable domain, filled in from reference TRBV5-1 and TRBJ2-1, reads KAGVTQTPRYLIKTRGQQVTLSCSPISGHRSVSWYQQTPGQGLQFLFEYFSETQRNKGNFPGRFSGRQFSNSRSEMNVSTLELGDSALYLCASSLASSGSLGEQFFGPGTRLTVL.

The DNA for the CDR3 is TGCAGTGCTGGCATGCGGGGAGGTGGTACAGATACGCAGTATTTT. Protein product: CSAGMRGGGTDTQYF. The chain joins TRBV20-1 to TRBJ2-3; TRBD2 is a possible D gene (6 bases). The CDR3 consists of 15 residues. Germline V gene sequence: CDR1 DFQATT, CDR2 SNEGSKA (reference sequence). Deletions cut 5 bases from V and 3 bases from J, with 18 bases between.

This chain joins TRBV20-1 and TRBJ2-3, with D unclear. Trimming pared 3 bases from V and 4 bases from J, leaving 11 bases between. Germline values: CDR1 DFQATT, CDR2 SNEGSKA (reference sequence). The CDR3 is made up of 13 amino acids. The CDR3 spells CSASLVLSDTQYF. The CDR3 coding sequence is TGCAGTGCTAGTTTGGTTCTTTCAGATACGCAGTATTTT.

This chain connects TRBV6-5 to TRBJ2-2; maybe TRBD1 (5 bases). Germline assignment: CDR1 MNHEY and CDR2 SVGAGI. V was clipped by 8 bases and J by 0 bases, with 10 bases between them. The CDR3 covers 14 residues. CDR3: CASGGATNTGELFF. DNA for the CDR3: TGTGCCAGCGGTGGGGCCACGAACACCGGGGAGCTGTTTTTT.

The V call is TRBV12-3 or TRBV12-4, the J call TRBJ2-5; D perhaps matches TRBD2 (7 bases). With 1 base removed from V and 5 bases from J, the gap between germline ends came to 14 bases. This CDR3 contains 15 residues. As DNA, the CDR3 is TGTGCCAGCAGTTTAGGTGGGGGGGCCTGGGAGACCCAGTACTTC. Its protein is CASSLGGGAWETQYF.

J is TRBJ1-2 and V is TRBV29-1; possibly TRBD1 for D (5 bases). Trimming cost V 6 bases and J 8 bases, with 13 bases left between them. This CDR3 has 11 residues. In germline, CDR1 is SQVTM, CDR2 ANQGSEA. In DNA, the CDR3 is TGCAGCGTCCGGGACGCGGAAGGCTACACCTTC. The encoded protein is CSVRDAEGYTF.

The CDR3 reads CASSPTGGPLNTEAFF. In DNA form, the CDR3 reads TGTGCCAGCAGCCCGACTGGTGGCCCCTTGAACACTGAAGCTTTCTTT. V gene TRBV7-9 combines with J gene TRBJ1-1; D unresolved. Germline CDR1 and CDR2: SEHNR and FQNEAQ (reference sequence). V was cut by 5 bases and J by 0 bases, with 16 bases left in between. This CDR3 region has 16 residues.

V is TRBV6-5 and J is TRBJ2-4; D is tentatively TRBD1 or TRBD2 (5 bases each). The tail of the sequence fits TRBJ2-5 better, so the J call may be wrong. There are 14 residues in the CDR3. Per the germline V gene, CDR1 is MNHEY and CDR2 is SVGAGI. The DNA of the CDR3 is TGTGCCAGCAGCTCGGGACCCCGGCGAGAGACCCAGTACTTC. It translates to CASSSGPRRETQYF.

The chain is built from TRBV12-3 or TRBV12-4 and TRBJ1-5, with D perhaps TRBD1 (5 bases). Trimming shortened V by 3 bases and J by 6 bases, and 9 bases separated the two germline ends. This CDR3 contains 13 residues. CDR3: CASSLGGSQPQHF. The CDR3, as DNA: TGTGCCAGCAGTTTGGGGGGTAGTCAGCCCCAGCATTTT.

V is TRBV20-1 and J is TRBJ2-7; 7 bases match TRBD1. The end of the DNA fits TRBJ2-4 better, so the J call may be wrong. CDR1 and CDR2 from the germline V gene are DFQATT and SNEGSKA (reference sequence). The CDR3 length is 15 residues. CDR3 residues: CSARGGTEPVNIQYF. The CDR3 DNA reads as TGCAGTGCTAGAGGGGGGACAGAGCCTGTAAACATTCAGTACTTC.

The rearrangement links TRBV7-8 to TRBJ2-3; no definite D call. CDR1 is SGHVS and CDR2 is FQNEAQ in the germline V gene. Trimming removed 1 base from V and 6 bases from J, with 11 bases in between. CDR3 length equals 14 residues. The CDR3 protein is CASSLDLYADTQYF. The CDR3 DNA sequence: TGTGCCAGCAGCTTAGACCTCTATGCGGATACGCAGTATTTT. Based on the CDR3 plus reference TRBV7-8 and TRBJ2-3, the full variable domain is GAGVSQSPRYKVAKRGQDVALRCDPISGHVSLFWYQQALGQGPEFLTYFQNEAQLDKSGLPSDRFFAERPEGSVSTLKIQRTQQEDSAVYLCASSLDLYADTQYFGPGTRLTVL.

Regarding this clonotype: Germline is not matched at one junction end, which may reflect a read error. V gene TRBV29-1 combines with J gene TRBJ2-7; possibly TRBD1 for D (6 bases). The J call may be faulty, since TRBJ2-4 better matches the DNA end. Germline CDR1 SQVTM, CDR2 ANQGSEA. The length of the CDR3 is 12 residues. CDR3 loop: CSVRTDKSIQYF. In DNA form, the CDR3 reads TGCAGCGTGAGGACAGATAAAAGCATTCAGTACTTC.

This sequence joins TRBV5-1 and TRBJ2-5, with 10 positions matching TRBD1. The junction had 9 bases not matched to a gene; V was cut back by 4 bases and J by 3 bases. This CDR3 region has 16 residues. Germline assignment: CDR1 SGHRS and CDR2 YFSETQ. The CDR3 bases are TGCGCCAGCAGCCTATACACCGGGACAGGGGAAGAGACCCAGTACTTC. Translation: CASSLYTGTGEETQYF.

The chain carries TRBV6-2 or TRBV6-3 and TRBJ2-6; TRBD1 aligns across 7 bases. Looked up from germline, CDR1 is MNHEY and CDR2 is SVGEGT. The CDR3 has 18 residues. The junction had 15 bases not matched to a gene; V was cut back by 7 bases and J by 3 bases. The DNA for the CDR3 is TGTGCCAGCACCAGTCAGGGGGTATCAGGGGTTGGGGCCAACGTCCTGACTTTC. Translating gives CASTSQGVSGVGANVLTF.

This clonotype was observed a few times. CDR3: CAIRSGTSTDTQYF. CDR3 sequence (DNA): TGTGCCATCCGTAGCGGAACTAGCACAGATACGCAGTATTTT. This rearrangement joins TRBV10-3 to TRBJ2-3; D possibly corresponds to TRBD2 (6 bases). This CDR3 has 14 residues. In germline, CDR1 is ENHRY, CDR2 SYGVKD. The V and J ends lost 8 bases and 0 bases respectively, with 12 bases between them.

This rearrangement joins TRBV5-8 to TRBJ2-3; 12 nucleotides agree with TRBD2. The CDR3 is 18 amino acids. V lost 1 base, J lost 2 bases, and 8 bases stayed unmatched. The germline CDR1 and CDR2 sequences are SGHTS and YDEGEE. CDR3 nucleotides: TGTGCCAGCAGCTTGTCTCTAGCGGGAGGGCCAGTCACAGATACGCAGTATTTT. This gives the protein CASSLSLAGGPVTDTQYF.

The chain employs TRBV7-9 and TRBJ2-7; 14 bases agree with TRBD2. The CDR3 consists of 19 residues. The V segment lost 5 bases and the J segment 1 base; nucleotides outside the gene matches: 13. Germline V gives CDR1 SEHNR, CDR2 FQNEAQ (reference sequence). CDR3 region: CASSTGTTSGRALSYEQYF. The CDR3 DNA reads TGTGCCAGCAGCACCGGCACGACTAGCGGGAGGGCCCTATCCTACGAGCAGTACTTC.

The genes are TRBV29-1 and TRBJ1-1; 9 positions agree with TRBD1. The germline V gene has CDR1 SQVTM and CDR2 ANQGSEA. Germline trimming cut 5 bases from V and 4 bases from J; bases unmatched to any gene: 5. CDR3 length equals 13 residues. CDR3 coding DNA: TGCAGCGTTCAACAGGGGGCTGGCACTGAAGCTTTCTTT. Its translation: CSVQQGAGTEAFF.

The chain carries TRBV5-1 and TRBJ2-7, with 7 positions matching TRBD1. V shed 7 bases and J 1 base; nucleotides not matched to a gene: 11. The germline CDR1 and CDR2 sequences are SGHRS and YFSETQ. This CDR3 comprises 15 residues. For the CDR3, the DNA is TGCGCCAGCGGCCTTGCCGGGACAGCATCCTACGAGCAGTACTTC. Translated: CASGLAGTASYEQYF.

The genes are TRBV20-1 and TRBJ1-1, with TRBD1 identical over 8 bases. Germline CDR1 reads DFQATT; CDR2 reads SNEGSKA (reference sequence). This CDR3 has 14 amino acids. V lost 5 bases, J lost 3 bases, and 8 bases stayed unmatched. The CDR3 is CSADNTGGYTEAFF. CDR3 bases: TGCAGTGCTGACAATACAGGGGGGTACACTGAAGCTTTCTTT.

In this sample, this clonotype turned up a few times. This sequence joins TRBV6-6 and TRBJ2-4; TRBD2 might be the D (5 bases). This CDR3 has 15 residues. V was pared by 2 bases and J by 0 bases, with 8 bases between. CDR1 is MNHNY and CDR2 is SVGAGI in the germline V gene (reference sequence). The CDR3 loop reads CASSYTSGAKNIQYF. CDR3 DNA sequence: TGTGCCAGCAGTTACACCAGCGGAGCCAAAAACATTCAGTACTTC.

Only a few counts were recorded for this clonotype. The chain combines TRBV20-1 with TRBJ2-7; D is possibly TRBD1 or TRBD2 (5 bases each). CDR3 length: 17 residues. The V end lost 3 bases, the J end lost 0 bases, and 21 bases lay between the germline ends. Germline V gene data show CDR1 as DFQATT and CDR2 as SNEGSKA (reference sequence). CDR3: CSASPHNQGPRSYEQYF. In nucleotides, the CDR3 is TGCAGTGCTAGCCCCCACAACCAGGGACCCCGCTCCTACGAGCAGTACTTC.

The rearrangement links TRBV20-1 to TRBJ2-7; TRBD1 or TRBD2 may be the D gene (5 bases each). V lost 2 bases and J lost 0, with 11 bases in between. There are 14 residues in the CDR3. CDR1 DFQATT and CDR2 SNEGSKA come from the germline V gene (reference sequence). This CDR3 reads CSARIGTSSYEQYF. The CDR3 coding sequence is TGCAGTGCTAGAATAGGGACGAGCTCCTACGAGCAGTACTTC.

The CDR3, as DNA: TGTGCCAGCAGTCGACAGAACCAAGAGACCCAGTACTTC. Translating gives CASSRQNQETQYF. This chain joins TRBV25-1 and TRBJ2-5; possible D gene TRBD1, 5 bases. CDR1 is MGHDK and CDR2 is SYGVNS in the germline V gene. V lost 5 bases and J lost 0, with 7 bases in between. The CDR3 totals 13 residues.

The genes are TRBV20-1 and TRBJ2-1, with TRBD2 matching over 11 bases. Unmatched junction bases numbered 4, after V lost 6 bases and J lost 3 bases. CDR3 size: 14 residues. CDR1 and CDR2 (germline): DFQATT, SNEGSKA (reference sequence). The DNA of the CDR3 is TGCAGTGCCATTAGCGGGAGGGGCTACAATGAGCAGTTCTTC. This translates into CSAISGRGYNEQFF.

In its sample, this clonotype was seen once. V usage is TRBV4-3 and J usage is TRBJ2-1; TRBD2 aligns across 11 bases. The length of the CDR3 is 17 residues. The V gene's germline CDR1 is LGHNA and CDR2 YSLEER. The V segment lost 0 bases and the J segment 5 bases; nucleotides outside the gene matches: 6. CDR3 DNA: TGCGCCAGCAGCCAAGATGGTAGCGGGGGGGAACACAATGAGCAGTTCTTC. It translates to CASSQDGSGGEHNEQFF.

This chain connects TRBV20-1 to TRBJ2-5; weak D call: TRBD1 (6 bases). The germline V gene has CDR1 DFQATT and CDR2 SNEGSKA (reference sequence). V lost 5 bases to trimming and J lost 1 base, with 17 bases between them. This CDR3 is built from 15 residues. The CDR3 region has the DNA TGCAGTGCTCCCCGGACAGACCGATTCCAAGAGACCCAGTACTTC. This encodes CSAPRTDRFQETQYF.